Each of the 14 T cell receptor beta chains below was sequenced from the same sample in a study of blood T cell repertoires in COVID-19. The table came from immunoSEQ multiplex PCR; TCRdb's copy has only in-frame clones and leaves some out. The repertoire holds approximately 100,000 clones, with around 85% as singletons. The sequenced sample consisted of peripheral blood. The receptors derive from a woman of 80 years or more with active or convalescent COVID-19.

The J gene is TRBJ1-1, the V gene TRBV9; no firm D call. CDR1 and CDR2 (germline): SGDLS, YYNGEE. Trimming removed 0 bases from V and 1 base from J, with 7 bases in between. There are 14 residues in the CDR3. The CDR3, as DNA: TGTGCCAGCAGCGTAGGCCGGGGGAACACTGAAGCTTTCTTT. This sequence encodes CASSVGRGNTEAFF.

This chain uses TRBV27 with TRBJ1-4; D might be TRBD1 (6 bases). Deletions cut 3 bases from V and 4 bases from J, with 9 bases between. This CDR3 contains 14 residues. Germline assignment: CDR1 MNHEY and CDR2 SMNVEV (reference sequence). The CDR3 here is CASSFTGYNEKLFF. The CDR3, as DNA: TGTGCCAGCAGTTTTACAGGGTATAATGAAAAACTGTTTTTT.

The rearrangement links TRBV11-3 to TRBJ2-3; D may be TRBD1 (6 bases). V dropped 4 bases and J dropped 2 bases, with 19 bases sitting between them. Germline V gives CDR1 SGHNT, CDR2 YENEEA. The CDR3 spans 17 residues. CDR3 amino acids: CASSSHLGAGVTDTQYF. The CDR3 DNA follows: TGTGCCAGCAGCTCCCATTTGGGGGCTGGGGTCACAGATACGCAGTATTTT.

The V call is TRBV30, the J call TRBJ1-1, with D unresolved. The germline V and J ends were trimmed by 0 bases and 1 base, with 21 bases remaining between them. The CDR3 loop spans 18 amino acids. The V gene's germline CDR1 is GTSNPN and CDR2 SVGIG (reference sequence). CDR3 amino acids: CAWSVIGRRVWQNTEAFF. The DNA of the CDR3 is TGTGCCTGGAGTGTCATCGGGAGAAGGGTCTGGCAGAACACTGAAGCTTTCTTT.

The chain links TRBV4-3 to TRBJ2-3; unclear D gene. The CDR3 has 16 amino acids. CDR1 LGHNA and CDR2 YSLEER come from the germline V gene. Deletions cut 3 bases from V and 0 bases from J, with 13 bases between. The CDR3 reads CASSQETARSTDTQYF. The CDR3 region has the DNA TGCGCCAGCAGCCAGGAGACGGCGCGGAGCACAGATACGCAGTATTTT.

V usage is TRBV5-4 and J usage is TRBJ1-4; D might be TRBD1 (5 bases). V was clipped by 4 bases and J by 0 bases, with 13 bases between them. The V gene's germline CDR1 is SGHNT and CDR2 YYREEE (reference sequence). The CDR3 is 16 residues long. The CDR3 DNA follows: TGTGCCAGCAGCCTGAGACAGCTTGCAACTAATGAAAAACTGTTTTTT. The encoded protein is CASSLRQLATNEKLFF.

The genes are TRBV3-1 (or the pseudogene TRBV3-2) and TRBJ2-3; 14 bases agree with TRBD2. From germline, CDR1 is LGHDT and CDR2 YNNKEL (reference sequence). The V segment lost 1 base and the J segment 11 bases; nucleotides outside the gene matches: 2. The CDR3 length is 14 residues. CDR3 protein: CASSQAGTSGGQYF. DNA for the CDR3: TGTGCCAGCAGCCAAGCTGGGACTAGCGGGGGGCAGTATTTT.

The CDR3 bases are TGTGCCAGCAGCTCCCGGAAAGCGGGAGAGAACACCGGGGAGCTGTTTTTT. This codes for CASSSRKAGENTGELFF. The chain recombines TRBV7-8 with TRBJ2-2; 8 bases fit TRBD2. The V segment lost 4 bases and the J segment 1 base; nucleotides outside the gene matches: 8. CDR1 is SGHVS, CDR2 FQNEAQ, per germline. The CDR3 is 17 amino acids.

The chain combines TRBV19 with TRBJ2-7; possible D gene TRBD2, 6 bases. This CDR3 contains 14 residues. The V gene's germline CDR1 is LNHDA and CDR2 SQIVND (reference sequence). V was pared by 8 bases and J by 3 bases, with 17 bases between. The CDR3 protein is CASAQALGGYEQYF. For the CDR3, the DNA is TGTGCCAGTGCCCAGGCCTTGGGGGGCTACGAGCAGTACTTC.

The V gene is TRBV6-6, the J gene TRBJ2-7; 7 bases agree with TRBD1. Germline V CDR1 and CDR2: MNHNY, SVGAGI (reference sequence). CDR3 size: 12 residues. J lost 5 bases, V lost 7 bases, and 5 bases had no gene match. The CDR3 protein is CASTNRGNEQYF. The CDR3 DNA sequence: TGTGCCAGCACCAACAGGGGCAACGAGCAGTACTTC.

This clone was seen only once. The chain is built from TRBV7-3 and TRBJ2-4, with TRBD1 matching over 8 bases. Trimming removed 4 bases from V and 4 bases from J; junction bases left unmatched: 12. This CDR3 region has 17 residues. Per the germline V gene, CDR1 is SGHTA and CDR2 is FQGTGA. This CDR3 reads CASSSPPRTGTKNIQYF. The CDR3 DNA reads TGTGCCAGCAGCTCACCCCCTCGGACAGGGACGAAAAACATTCAGTACTTC. The full variable domain, in which reference TRBV7-3 and TRBJ2-4 provide the parts outside the CDR3, is GAGVSQTPSNKVTEKGKYVELRCDPISGHTALYWYRQSLGQGPEFLIYFQGTGAADDSGLPNDRFFAVRPEGSVSTLKIQRTERGDSAVYLCASSSPPRTGTKNIQYFGAGTRLSVL.

This clone was seen once. The chain combines TRBV20-1 with TRBJ2-1; perhaps TRBD2 as D (6 bases). The germline gives CDR1 DFQATT, CDR2 SNEGSKA (reference sequence). V was clipped by 3 bases and J by 4 bases, with 16 bases between them. CDR3 length: 15 amino acids. In nucleotides, the CDR3 is TGCAGTGCTAGTGGGGGATTAGCGGAATACAATGAGCAGTTCTTC. Amino acids: CSASGGLAEYNEQFF.

The chain employs TRBV4-3 and TRBJ2-2; a weak D match, TRBD1 (5 bases). V was trimmed by 1 base and J by 6 bases, leaving 6 bases between them. CDR1 LGHNA and CDR2 YSLEER come from the germline V gene. The CDR3 is 13 residues long. CDR3 amino acids: CASSQVGAGELFF. CDR3 in DNA: TGCGCCAGCAGCCAAGTAGGGGCCGGGGAGCTGTTTTTT.

V is TRBV5-4 and J is TRBJ2-1, with D tentatively TRBD1 (6 bases). Germline V gene data show CDR1 as SGHNT and CDR2 as YYREEE (reference sequence). V was clipped by 0 bases and J by 2 bases, with 9 bases between them. This CDR3 is built from 15 residues. The CDR3 spells CASSLGQGPYNEQFF. The CDR3 nucleotides are TGTGCCAGCAGCTTGGGGCAGGGGCCCTACAATGAGCAGTTCTTC.